This paragraph covers one T cell receptor beta chain sequence. The antigen remains undetermined. Here immunoSEQ multiplex PCR was the method, and the copy in TCRdb shows in-frame clones only, minus some. The data show 82,000 or so clones, roughly 85% seen once. Time point indicated: week 23, last vaccination. What each vaccine dose contained was 300 ug of mutant IDH1 20-mer peptide, accompanied by topical imiquimod. Those who donated had recent WHO grade 3 or 4 IDH1-mutant, ATRX-lost astrocytomas. The germline V gene has CDR1 MDHEN and CDR2 SYDVKM. Trimming pared 3 bases from V and 8 bases from J, leaving 12 bases between. This CDR3 has 13 amino acids. The data are from a study of a mutant IDH1 vaccine in newly diagnosed glioma.

This specimen was PBMCs, taken from a glioma patient whose treatment included an IDH1 peptide vaccine. This clonotype was obtained from a man aged 30 to 45 with glioma. Some clones in this sample may be carry-over from other donors' samples. The V call is TRBV28, the J call TRBJ2-3; the D is unclear. The CDR3 region is CASSFYSIGTQYF. As DNA, the CDR3 is TGTGCCAGCAGTTTTTATTCTATAGGTACGCAGTATTTT.